These 29 T cell receptor beta chains share one sample of origin, sequenced in a study of CD8+ T cells in alopecia areata. Investigators isolated RNA and reverse transcribed it into cDNA to act as the sequencing template. TCRdb keeps only in-frame clones here, not all; method: immunoSEQ multiplex PCR. The table includes some 170,000 clones, approximately 70% detected once. Sequenced material: CD8+ T cells sorted from blood, taken at week 0. The receptors here all came from a human donor with alopecia areata.

This clone was observed a handful of times. The chain couples TRBV28 to TRBJ1-5; D not certain. Germline CDR1 reads MDHEN; CDR2 reads SYDVKM. V dropped 4 bases and J dropped 4 bases, with 8 bases sitting between them. The CDR3 contains 13 residues. The CDR3 nucleotides are TGTGCCAGCAGTTGGCGGGGTAATCAGCCCCAGCATTTT. Its translation: CASSWRGNQPQHF.

This clone was counted once. V and J are TRBV29-1 and TRBJ2-1; 8 nucleotides agree with TRBD1. The length of the CDR3 is 15 residues. The germline V gene encodes CDR1 SQVTM and CDR2 ANQGSEA. V was pared by 3 bases and J by 0 bases, with 4 bases of the junction left unmatched. CDR3 sequence reads: CSVDLQGDSYNEQFF. The CDR3, as DNA: TGCAGCGTTGACCTACAGGGGGACTCCTACAATGAGCAGTTCTTC.

CDR3 residues: CASRTPQETQYF. For the CDR3, the DNA is TGTGCCAGCAGGACTCCACAAGAGACCCAGTACTTC. The chain carries TRBV6-5 and TRBJ2-5; no clear D. Deletions cut 6 bases from V and 2 bases from J, with 7 bases between. This CDR3 has 12 amino acids. Germline V lookup: CDR1 MNHEY, CDR2 SVGAGI.

The V call is TRBV30, the J call TRBJ1-4; D call uncertain. CDR1 GTSNPN and CDR2 SVGIG come from the germline V gene (reference sequence). Trimming shortened V by 5 bases and J by 3 bases, and 7 bases separated the two germline ends. The CDR3 extends over 12 amino acids. In DNA, the CDR3 is TGTGCCTGGGGATTCTCTAATGAAAAACTGTTTTTT. Its protein is CAWGFSNEKLFF. The full variable domain, its missing parts supplied by reference TRBV30 and TRBJ1-4, is SQTIHQWPATLVQPVGSPLSLECTVEGTSNPNLYWYRQAAGRGLQLLFYSVGIGQISSEVPQNLSASRPQDRQFILSSKKLLLSDSGFYLCAWGFSNEKLFFGSGTQLSVL.

The CDR3 sequence: CASLDGAGGDTEAFF. The CDR3 coding sequence is TGTGCCAGCCTGGATGGGGCGGGGGGGGACACTGAAGCTTTCTTT. This rearrangement joins TRBV27 to TRBJ1-1; D may be TRBD1 (5 bases). V was clipped by 8 bases and J by 3 bases, with 19 bases between them. Germline V CDR1 and CDR2: MNHEY, SMNVEV (reference sequence). There are 15 residues in the CDR3.

The CDR3 here is CAWSAGTGGLGNYGYTF. As DNA, the CDR3 is TGTGCCTGGAGCGCCGGGACAGGGGGCTTGGGTAACTATGGCTACACCTTC. The chain is built from TRBV30 and TRBJ1-2; 12 nucleotides line up with TRBD1. CDR3 length: 17 residues. CDR1 and CDR2 (germline): GTSNPN, SVGIG (reference sequence). V gave up 3 bases and J gave up 1 base; unmatched junction bases: 9.

This chain's CDR3 is CASSHRDRANEQFF. For the CDR3, the DNA is TGTGCCAGCAGCCACCGGGACAGGGCGAATGAGCAGTTCTTC. The chain has TRBV6-5 and TRBJ2-1; 9 nucleotides agree with TRBD1. CDR3 length: 14 amino acids. The junction had 7 bases not matched to a gene; V was cut back by 6 bases and J by 7 bases. Germline V gives CDR1 MNHEY, CDR2 SVGAGI.

This clone has more than one count but fewer than ten. The chain uses TRBV29-1 and TRBJ2-7, with D unresolved. Trimming pared 1 base from V and 2 bases from J, leaving 12 bases between. Germline V CDR1 and CDR2: SQVTM, ANQGSEA. The length of the CDR3 is 14 residues. CDR3 sequence: CSVEVAGPTYEQYF. The DNA of the CDR3 is TGCAGCGTTGAAGTAGCAGGACCAACCTACGAGCAGTACTTC.

V usage is TRBV29-1 and J usage is TRBJ2-2; no reliable D call. The CDR3 is 13 amino acids. CDR1 is SQVTM, CDR2 ANQGSEA, per germline. Trimming took off 4 bases at V and 0 bases at J, with 6 bases between the two ends. The CDR3 DNA follows: TGCAGCGTTGGGTCCCCGAACACCGGGGAGCTGTTTTTT. It specifies CSVGSPNTGELFF.

This chain joins TRBV15 and TRBJ2-7; TRBD2 is a possible D gene (5 bases). Trimming shortened V by 5 bases and J by 0 bases, and 20 bases separated the two germline ends. From germline, CDR1 is LNHNV and CDR2 YYDKDF (reference sequence). The length of the CDR3 is 17 residues. The CDR3 DNA is TGTGCCACCAGCTCTGACTCTGCTGAGAGGGACTCCTACGAGCAGTACTTC. Translating gives CATSSDSAERDSYEQYF.

This clone came up a few times. The chain employs TRBV5-1 and TRBJ1-5; D might be TRBD1 (6 bases). The CDR3 contains 15 residues. V lost 4 bases and J 6 bases, leaving 17 bases between the germline ends. CDR1 is SGHRS, CDR2 YFSETQ, per germline. The CDR3 sequence: CASSADGGARQPQHF. CDR3 sequence (DNA): TGCGCCAGCAGCGCCGATGGGGGGGCGCGTCAGCCCCAGCATTTT.

The chain joins TRBV5-1 to TRBJ1-4; weak D call: TRBD1 (5 bases). This CDR3 is 18 amino acids long. V was cut by 4 bases and J by 2 bases, with 21 bases left in between. Germline CDR1 and CDR2: SGHRS and YFSETQ. This CDR3 is CASSGRDGTSATNEKLFF. In DNA form, the CDR3 reads TGCGCCAGCAGCGGACGGGACGGCACCAGTGCTACTAATGAAAAACTGTTTTTT.

The chain is built from TRBV14 and TRBJ2-3; D gene ambiguous. Germline CDR1 SGHDN, CDR2 FVKESK. Deletions cut 4 bases from V and 2 bases from J, with 10 bases between. This CDR3 is built from 14 residues. The CDR3 DNA reads TGTGCCAGCAGCCTGGGCAGGCACACAGATACGCAGTATTTT. Translating gives CASSLGRHTDTQYF. The full variable domain, its missing parts supplied by reference TRBV14 and TRBJ2-3, is EAGVTQFPSHSVIEKGQTVTLRCDPISGHDNLYWYRRVMGKEIKFLLHFVKESKQDESGMPNNRFLAERTGGTYSTLKVQPAELEDSGVYFCASSLGRHTDTQYFGPGTRLTVL.

The chain joins TRBV2 to TRBJ1-5, with 8 nucleotides matching TRBD1. This CDR3 has 17 amino acids. Germline CDR1 is SNHLY and CDR2 is FYNNEI. J lost 0 bases, V lost 3 bases, and 7 bases had no gene match. DNA of the CDR3: TGTGCCAGCAGTGACCCGACAGGGGAGTATAGCAATCAGCCCCAGCATTTT. This codes for CASSDPTGEYSNQPQHF.

The chain couples TRBV5-6 to TRBJ1-2, with a tentative D call TRBD1 (6 bases). The CDR3 extends over 12 amino acids. Germline V gene lookup returns CDR1 SGHDT and CDR2 YYEEEE. V was cut by 2 bases and J by 9 bases, with 11 bases left in between. The CDR3 coding sequence is TGTGCCAGCAGCTTTGGGGACACAAGCTACACCTTC. It specifies CASSFGDTSYTF. Filled out from reference TRBV5-6 and TRBJ1-2, the complete variable domain reads DAGVTQSPTHLIKTRGQQVTLRCSPKSGHDTVSWYQQALGQGPQFIFQYYEEEERQRGNFPDRFSGHQFPNYSSELNVNALLLGDSALYLCASSFGDTSYTFGSGTRLTVV.

This chain links TRBV14 with TRBJ2-2; 9 bases line up with TRBD1. Germline V gives CDR1 SGHDN, CDR2 FVKESK. CDR3 length: 13 amino acids. V trimming: 4 bases; J trimming: 13 bases; junction bases outside the gene matches: 7. The CDR3 DNA follows: TGTGCCAGCAGCCTCGACAGGGGGGGAAGGCTGTTTTTT. Translated: CASSLDRGGRLFF.

The V and J genes are TRBV9 and TRBJ2-5, with 9 bases aligning to TRBD2. The CDR3 is 15 amino acids. CDR1 and CDR2 from the germline V gene are SGDLS and YYNGEE. V trimming: 2 bases; J trimming: 3 bases; junction bases outside the gene matches: 5. CDR3 in DNA: TGTGCCAGCAGCGTGAGCGGGGGGCGTAAAGAGACCCAGTACTTC. Residues: CASSVSGGRKETQYF.

The chain uses TRBV27 and TRBJ2-1, with unresolved D. The CDR3 sequence is 16 residues long. Germline V gives CDR1 MNHEY, CDR2 SMNVEV (reference sequence). The germline V and J ends were trimmed by 5 bases and 9 bases, with 23 bases remaining between them. CDR3 residues: CASSPLPQSSYFEQFF. The CDR3 coding sequence is TGTGCCAGCAGTCCCCTCCCACAGAGCTCCTACTTTGAGCAGTTCTTC.

This clone was recorded once. V is TRBV2 and J is TRBJ1-2, with D unresolved. V lost 2 bases, J lost 4 bases, and 11 bases lay in between. CDR1 SNHLY and CDR2 FYNNEI come from the germline V gene. CDR3 length: 14 residues. The CDR3 spells CASSEYGNLYGYTF. CDR3 DNA sequence: TGTGCCAGCAGTGAATATGGGAACCTCTATGGCTACACCTTC.

The J gene is TRBJ2-7, the V gene TRBV29-1, with D uncertain. Germline V CDR1 and CDR2: SQVTM, ANQGSEA. The CDR3 is 13 amino acids. V was clipped by 4 bases and J by 0 bases, with 10 bases between them. The CDR3 reads CSVVDGNSYEQYF. The CDR3 DNA is TGCAGCGTTGTGGACGGAAACTCCTACGAGCAGTACTTC.

The gene calls are TRBV11-1 and TRBJ2-7, with D uncertain. Trimming took off 7 bases at V and 1 base at J, with 11 bases between the two ends. The germline CDR1 and CDR2 sequences are SGHAT and FQDESV (reference sequence). The CDR3 covers 13 residues. The CDR3 nucleotides read TGTGCCAGCACCCCGGACGGGTCCTACGAGCAGTACTTC. Its protein is CASTPDGSYEQYF.

The gene calls are TRBV13 and TRBJ2-7; D gene uncertain. With 1 base removed from V and 0 bases from J, the gap between germline ends came to 4 bases. The CDR3 is 13 amino acids. Germline assignment: CDR1 PRHDT and CDR2 FYEKMQ (reference sequence). CDR3 protein: CASSLDISYEQYF. The DNA of the CDR3 is TGTGCCAGCAGCTTAGACATCTCCTACGAGCAGTACTTC.

This clone was seen only a few times. The chain recombines TRBV29-1 with TRBJ2-7, with 10 bases aligning to TRBD1. Trimming took 4 bases from V and 2 from J; bases not matched to a gene: 8. Germline CDR1 and CDR2: SQVTM and ANQGSEA. The CDR3 loop spans 15 amino acids. The DNA for the CDR3 is TGCAGCGTTGGGGTTGCGGGACAGGGGACCTACGAGCAGTACTTC. Its translation: CSVGVAGQGTYEQYF.

This chain connects TRBV25-1 to TRBJ2-3; D gene unclear. Trimming cost V 8 bases and J 0 bases, with 12 bases left between them. CDR1 MGHDK and CDR2 SYGVNS come from the germline V gene. The CDR3 runs to 14 residues. CDR3 sequence: CASADAPSTDTQYF. The CDR3 DNA reads as TGTGCCAGCGCTGACGCACCAAGCACAGATACGCAGTATTTT.

This clone was seen only a few times. This chain joins TRBV29-1 and TRBJ2-2, with D uncertain. Per the germline V gene, CDR1 is SQVTM and CDR2 is ANQGSEA. The V end was cut by 7 bases, the J end by 1 base, with 10 bases between. This CDR3 region has 13 residues. The CDR3 region is CSAASLNTGELFF. CDR3 DNA: TGCAGCGCGGCGTCCTTGAACACCGGGGAGCTGTTTTTT.

V usage is TRBV4-2 and J usage is TRBJ2-7, with D possibly matching TRBD2 (6 bases). The length of the CDR3 is 14 residues. From germline, CDR1 is LGHNA and CDR2 YNFKEQ. Trimming took 4 bases from V and 7 from J, leaving 17 bases between them. The CDR3 bases are TGTGCCAGCAGCCCCCCTGGAGGGCCGGGTGAGCAGTACTTC. The encoded protein is CASSPPGGPGEQYF.

This clone was counted a single time. This sequence joins TRBV7-9 and TRBJ1-2; D is possibly TRBD1 (5 bases). V gave up 5 bases and J gave up 6 bases, with 16 bases separating them. Germline CDR1 SEHNR, CDR2 FQNEAQ (reference sequence). The CDR3 has 14 amino acids. For the CDR3, the DNA is TGTGCCAGCAGCAATCAGGGCCCCCTGAATGGCTACACCTTC. This encodes CASSNQGPLNGYTF.

V and J are TRBV4-1 and TRBJ1-5; D is undetermined. With 2 bases removed from V and 8 bases from J, the gap between germline ends came to 13 bases. The germline V gene encodes CDR1 MGHRA and CDR2 YSYEKL. There are 14 residues in the CDR3. The CDR3 region has the DNA TGCGCCAGCAGCCAATTGGACGGGGAAAAGCCCCAGCATTTT. Translated, it gives CASSQLDGEKPQHF.

This clone has more than one count but fewer than ten. The V gene is TRBV2, the J gene TRBJ1-3, with D maybe TRBD1 (6 bases). Germline values: CDR1 SNHLY, CDR2 FYNNEI. V was cut by 4 bases and J by 0 bases, with 16 bases left in between. The CDR3 spans 17 residues. CDR3 DNA: TGTGCCAGCAGTGGACCAGACAGGACCTTCTCTGGAAACACCATATATTTT. This translates into CASSGPDRTFSGNTIYF.